Sequencing of this T cell receptor (beta chain) was carried out in a study of cytomegalovirus exposure and HLA in healthy donors. It was with 60 Vbeta and 13 Jbeta primers that the PCR ran. TCRdb's copy holds only in-frame clones and misses some; the assay was immunoSEQ multiplex PCR. The table includes approximately 140,000 clones, about three quarters detected once. This clone showed up just a few times. The germline gene is not matched at one end of the junction; a read error may be the cause. The germline CDR1 and CDR2 sequences are SNHLY and FYNNEI. This CDR3 has 14 residues. The chain uses TRBV2 and TRBJ2-3, with TRBD2 matching over 9 bases. Sequencing input: PBMCs. The TCR originated in a human donor in good health. The CDR3 DNA reads TGTACCAGCGGAAGGCGGGAGGGAACAGATACGCAGTATTTT. Its translation is CTSGRREGTDTQYF.